This T cell receptor (beta chain) was profiled in a study of blood T cell repertoires in COVID-19 (dated by TCRdb to between 2020 and 2021). Context from the whole study: Samples from collaborators originated in the United States, Italy and Spain and spanned both the acute and convalescent phases of COVID-19. The prospective study material was composed of cDNA or gDNA derived from T cells, B-cell-depleted T cells, or PBMCs. The repertoires were released in a freely available public database intended as a resource for research on the immune response to SARS-CoV-2. Samples came from the ongoing ImmuneRACE study (first 160 participants) plus 1,254 subjects from 6 global collaborators. The sample metadata nearly always contained a de-identified subject ID, COVID-19 status, age in years and sex. Where HLA class I and class II types were available, the types were taken from metadata supplied by the sample provider, not from assay-based typing. Deeply sampled blood TCRbeta repertoires from subjects exposed to, actively infected with, or recovered from COVID-19 were included in the dataset.

General study outcomes and caveats: The quantity of clinical and demographic metadata differed by source and by participant and was supplied without curation.

The junction carries 9 bases between V and J, which are trimmed by 1 base and 4 bases respectively. Looking up the germline V gene yields CDR1 SGHDN and CDR2 FVKESK. The CDR3 measures 14 amino acids from cysteine to phenylalanine. Solely the CDR3 DNA is kept, with 42 bases framed from the first base. Participants in the prospective study were aged about 18 to 95 years, lived in about two dozen United States geographic areas, and enrolled through a virtual design. To assign participants to cohorts, the prospective study relied on clinical history that participants themselves reported in a screening survey and a study questionnaire. For ImmuneRACE Cohort 3, a participant was defined as recovered based on two consecutive negative NP/OP PCR tests, clearance by a healthcare professional, or resolution of symptoms. In the prospective study, mobile phlebotomists collected whole blood, serum and a nasopharyngeal or oropharyngeal swab from each participant. Over an approximately 2-month period, participants in the prospective study had the option of providing additional blood draws and questionnaires. Prospective study blood samples were shipped either frozen or at room temperature before DNA extraction.

TCRbeta CDR3 regions were amplified from genomic DNA by means of the immunoSEQ Assay, a bias-controlled multiplex PCR. In the source study's methods: Nucleated cell counts per sample were estimated from amplification of reference gene primers within the assay. To quantify the absolute abundance of each unique TCRbeta CDR3 rearrangement, sequence reads were collapsed and filtered. For each sample, productive Simpson clonality was calculated as the square root of Simpson's diversity index over productive rearrangements. TCRdb took this table from immuneACCESS and kept in-frame rearrangements with V and J called. Such tables lack part of the clones; where checked against another copy, unresolved V genes explain under half of the gap, and the rest is unexplained. V and J calls and clone size are those listed in that table; D and trimming were worked out from the DNA. Recorded for this sample are 250,000 to 350,000 clones; 90% of them occurred a single time. The ten most abundant clones make up more than 0.95% of the sample.

On this clone: Its antigen is still unknown. Within one base of it there is no much larger clone, and no base qualities were kept.

The chain is encoded by TRBV14 joined to TRBJ2-3; TRBD2 might be the D gene, on 6 matching bases. This sequence originates from a woman in her thirties who had recovered from COVID-19. Sequencing used PBMCs or T cells enriched from blood (not recorded which). CDR3 sequence: CASSQVGGADTQYF. The sequenced DNA is TGTGCCAGCAGCCAAGTCGGGGGTGCAGATACGCAGTATTTT.